This T cell receptor (beta chain) emerged from a study of cytomegalovirus exposure and HLA in healthy donors. Study information: Later, an analysis reported that the 110 or so validation repertoires had used the same platform as the approximately 660 first-cohort repertoires. Findings and caveats of the study: The authors enumerated some 160 TCR beta chains as linked to cytomegalovirus. Cytomegalovirus status, reportedly, was diagnosed with high specificity and sensitivity by the classifier. In vitro, a few CMV-associated chains proved specific for CMV antigens.

Repertoires were generated with immunoSEQ multiplex PCR, while TCRdb's copy carries only in-frame clones and drops some. This sample has roughly 220,000 clones; 80% to 95% occur once, and the top ten carry 1% to 1.2%. The sample holds one count of this clone. Its antigen remains unknown. The ends were cut back, 5 bases at V and 2 bases at J, with 10 bases in the middle. The CDR3 has 14 amino acids. CDR1 is LNHDA, CDR2 SQIVND, per germline (reference sequence). The rearrangement uses TRBV19 and TRBJ1-5; tentative D call: TRBD1 (6 bases). Sequenced sample: PBMCs. The sequence came from a woman between 18 and 29 years old in good health and CMV-seronegative. CDR3 amino acids: CASSEPGGNQPQHF. The CDR3 bases are TGTGCCAGTAGTGAACCAGGGGGCAATCAGCCCCAGCATTTT.